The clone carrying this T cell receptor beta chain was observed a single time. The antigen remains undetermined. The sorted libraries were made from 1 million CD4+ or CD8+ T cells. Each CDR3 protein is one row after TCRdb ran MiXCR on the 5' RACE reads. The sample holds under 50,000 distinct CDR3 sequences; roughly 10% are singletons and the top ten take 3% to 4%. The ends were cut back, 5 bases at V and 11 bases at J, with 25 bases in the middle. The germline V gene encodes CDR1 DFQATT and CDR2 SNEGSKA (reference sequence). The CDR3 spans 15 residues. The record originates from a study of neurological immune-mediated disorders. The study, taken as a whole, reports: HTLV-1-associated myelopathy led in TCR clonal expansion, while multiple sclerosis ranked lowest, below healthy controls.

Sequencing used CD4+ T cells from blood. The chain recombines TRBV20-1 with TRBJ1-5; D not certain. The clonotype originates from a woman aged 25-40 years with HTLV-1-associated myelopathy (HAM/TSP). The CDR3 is CSASEPGVGNKTQHF. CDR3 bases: TGCAGTGCTTCCGAACCGGGAGTTGGCAATAAGACCCAGCATTTT.